What follows are 27 T cell receptor beta chains derived from one specimen sequenced in a study of breast tumors, draining lymph nodes, adjacent tissues. TCRdb reanalysed the multiplex PCR reads using MiXCR and keeps one entry per CDR3 protein. Of thousands of distinct CDR3 sequences in the sample, about 42% are singletons; the top ten hold 11% to 15%. Sequenced sample: tumor-adjacent breast tissue. These receptor sequences come from a female donor with breast cancer. Some clones in this sample may be carry-over from other donors' samples.

Within the sample, this clonotype is medium-sized. The chain joins TRBV6-5 to TRBJ1-6; 10 nucleotides line up with TRBD1. Germline V lookup: CDR1 MNHEY, CDR2 SVGAGI. V lost 6 bases to trimming and J lost 7 bases; unmatched junction nucleotides: 3. This CDR3 is 14 amino acids long. CDR3 in amino acids: CASRGTGANSPLHF. CDR3 in DNA: TGTGCCAGCAGGGGGACAGGGGCGAATTCACCCCTCCACTTT.

The chain links TRBV15 to TRBJ2-7; D perhaps matches TRBD2 (6 bases). With 5 bases removed from V and 9 bases from J, the gap between germline ends came to 17 bases. CDR3 length: 13 residues. From germline, CDR1 is LNHNV and CDR2 YYDKDF (reference sequence). The CDR3 coding sequence is TGTGCCACCAGCTCCTTTGGCGGGGAGAGGCAGTACTTC. Protein sequence: CATSSFGGERQYF. The whole variable domain, filled in from reference TRBV15 and TRBJ2-7, reads DAMVIQNPRYQVTQFGKPVTLSCSQTLNHNVMYWYQQKSSQAPKLLFHYYDKDFNNEADTPDNFQSRRPNTSFCFLDIRSPGLGDTAMYLCATSSFGGERQYFGPGTRLTVT.

The V gene is TRBV9, the J gene TRBJ2-5, with 9 bases aligning to TRBD2. Germline V gene data show CDR1 as SGDLS and CDR2 as YYNGEE. This CDR3 has 16 amino acids. The V gene end was trimmed by 4 bases and the J gene end by 2 bases; junction bases not matched to a gene: 9. Here the CDR3 DNA reads TGTGCCAGCAGCCCCCAGGGACTAGCCGTGCAAGAGACCCAGTACTTC. Amino acids: CASSPQGLAVQETQYF.

The rearrangement joins TRBV12-3 or TRBV12-4 to TRBJ2-3, with 12 bases identical to TRBD2. CDR3 length: 17 amino acids. The trim removed 6 bases at V and 2 bases at J, leaving 9 bases unmatched. In nucleotides, the CDR3 is TGTGCCAGCAGCCCATGGGGACTAGCGGGCGTCACAGATACGCAGTATTTT. This gives the protein CASSPWGLAGVTDTQYF.

This clonotype is labeled as large (0.1 to 1%). The CDR3 loop is CASSEGEVITDTQYF. In DNA form, the CDR3 reads TGTGCCAGCAGTGAGGGGGAAGTGATAACAGATACGCAGTATTTT. This chain uses TRBV2 with TRBJ2-3; D is perhaps TRBD1 or TRBD2 (5 bases each). V lost 3 bases and J 3 bases, leaving 13 bases between the germline ends. The germline V gene has CDR1 SNHLY and CDR2 FYNNEI. The CDR3 consists of 15 residues.

This clonotype has at least ten counts. CDR3 in DNA: TGCGCCAGCAGCTTGGGCAGGACAACTAATGAAAAACTGTTTTTT. It is translated as CASSLGRTTNEKLFF. The chain combines TRBV5-1 with TRBJ1-4; D gene unclear. The V gene lost 0 bases and the J gene lost 0 bases, with 6 bases spanning the gap. This CDR3 region has 15 residues. The germline gives CDR1 SGHRS, CDR2 YFSETQ.

About this clonotype itself: At one end, the junction sequence differs from germline, possibly due to a read error. The gene calls are TRBV5-6 and TRBJ1-2; possibly TRBD1 for D (6 bases). Looked up from germline, CDR1 is SGHDT and CDR2 is YYEEEE. The CDR3 loop spans 18 amino acids. CDR3 sequence reads: CASSLALPRGQGGYGCTF. The CDR3 DNA follows: TGTGCCAGCAGCTTGGCCCTCCCGCGGGGGCAAGGAGGCTATGGCTGCACCTTC.

By sample fraction, this clonotype is medium-sized. This sequence joins TRBV7-2 and TRBJ2-5; TRBD2 agrees at 8 bases. This CDR3 contains 14 residues. Germline V gene lookup returns CDR1 SGHTA and CDR2 FQGNSA. The V segment lost 5 bases and the J segment 2 bases; nucleotides outside the gene matches: 4. CDR3: CASSPVAGQETQYF. The DNA of the CDR3 is TGTGCCAGCAGCCCCGTAGCGGGGCAAGAGACCCAGTACTTC.

CDR3 sequence reads: CASSPQYGYEQYF. Here the CDR3 DNA reads TGTGCCAGCAGCCCCCAATATGGCTACGAGCAGTACTTC. This chain links TRBV7-3 with TRBJ2-7; D unresolved. The V gene's germline CDR1 is SGHTA and CDR2 FQGTGA. The CDR3 is 13 amino acids. V lost 5 bases, J lost 3 bases, and 11 bases lay in between.

This clonotype was recorded only once. The chain carries TRBV20-1 and TRBJ1-6; D not certain. The germline CDR1 and CDR2 sequences are DFQATT and SNEGSKA (reference sequence). The CDR3 runs 13 residues. V was pared by 1 base and J by 7 bases, with 8 bases between. DNA of the CDR3: TGCAGTGCTAGAGTAGACGCAAATTCACCCCTCCACTTT. It yields the protein CSARVDANSPLHF.

V is TRBV2 and J is TRBJ2-3; 7 positions agree with TRBD2. J was trimmed by 3 bases and V by 6 bases; bases with no gene match: 3. The germline CDR1 and CDR2 sequences are SNHLY and FYNNEI. This CDR3 contains 13 residues. The DNA of the CDR3 is TGTGCCAGCAGGGGGGGGGGGACAGATACGCAGTATTTT. This translates into CASRGGGTDTQYF.

This clonotype came up many times. The V and J genes are TRBV19 and TRBJ2-3, with TRBD2 matching over 8 bases. The V gene's germline CDR1 is LNHDA and CDR2 SQIVND (reference sequence). With V trimmed by 7 bases and J by 0 bases, 6 bases remained unmatched. This CDR3 has 15 residues. The CDR3 coding sequence is TGTGCCAGTATGACGGCGGGAGGAAGCACAGATACGCAGTATTTT. Protein product: CASMTAGGSTDTQYF.

This clonotype was observed many times. The V and J genes are TRBV7-8 and TRBJ1-4; perhaps TRBD1 as D (6 bases). With 2 bases removed from V and 5 bases from J, the gap between germline ends came to 15 bases. CDR1 and CDR2 from the germline V gene are SGHVS and FQNEAQ. The CDR3 loop spans 16 amino acids. In DNA, the CDR3 is TGTGCCAGCAGCTTAACGCAACGGACAGAGAATGAAAAACTGTTTTTT. The encoded protein is CASSLTQRTENEKLFF.

Sample share makes this clonotype medium-sized. The genes are TRBV2 and TRBJ1-2, with 9 bases fitting TRBD1. The CDR3 sequence is 15 residues long. J was trimmed by 7 bases and V by 6 bases; bases with no gene match: 12. Germline V gene data show CDR1 as SNHLY and CDR2 as FYNNEI. CDR3 residues: CASRGGGTGTSGYTF. CDR3 DNA: TGTGCCAGCAGGGGGGGGGGGACAGGGACCTCTGGCTACACCTTC.

This clonotype was counted once. The CDR3 end shows no conserved phenylalanine or tryptophan, and so a read error is likely. V usage is TRBV4-2 and J usage is TRBJ1-2; D uncertain. Germline lookup yields CDR1 LGHNA and CDR2 YNFKEQ. The CDR3 is 13 amino acids. The CDR3: CVSSQGVQYGYTS. Here the CDR3 DNA reads TGTGTCAGCAGCCAAGGTGTGCAGTATGGCTACACCTCC.

V is TRBV20-1 and J is TRBJ2-7; the match to TRBD1 covers 12 bases. The CDR3 runs to 14 residues. V lost 4 bases to trimming and J lost 4 bases; unmatched junction nucleotides: 5. CDR1 is DFQATT and CDR2 is SNEGSKA in the germline V gene (reference sequence). CDR3: CSAKGQGAYYEQYF. CDR3 DNA: TGCAGTGCTAAGGGACAGGGGGCATATTACGAGCAGTACTTC.

The chain carries TRBV20-1 and TRBJ1-2, with 7 positions matching TRBD1. From germline, CDR1 is DFQATT and CDR2 SNEGSKA (reference sequence). The CDR3 covers 20 residues. Losses at the gene ends were 1 base for V and 1 base for J; bases not matched to a gene: 21. The CDR3 loop reads CSARVLLPGQRTDYNYGYTF. For the CDR3, the DNA is TGCAGTGCTAGAGTTCTCCTCCCGGGACAGCGCACTGATTATAACTATGGCTACACCTTC.

V is TRBV7-9 and J is TRBJ2-7; D may be TRBD1 or TRBD2 (5 bases each). Germline CDR1 and CDR2: SEHNR and FQNEAQ (reference sequence). This CDR3 has 11 residues. In DNA, the CDR3 is TGTGCAGATCTAGAGGGGTACGAGCAGTACTTC. It codes for CADLEGYEQYF.

This clonotype rates as large (0.1 to 1%). The chain couples TRBV7-9 to TRBJ2-3, with D unresolved. The germline gives CDR1 SEHNR, CDR2 FQNEAQ (reference sequence). This CDR3 contains 16 residues. With 0 bases removed from V and 3 bases from J, the gap between germline ends came to 13 bases. CDR3 coding DNA: TGTGCCAGCAGCTTAGCGCGGACCTTGAGGACAGATACGCAGTATTTT. Translated, it gives CASSLARTLRTDTQYF.

The chain joins TRBV9 to TRBJ1-1; the D is unclear. Between the trimmed V and J ends, which lost 0 bases and 2 bases, there was a span of 5 bases. The CDR3 length is 13 residues. The germline gives CDR1 SGDLS, CDR2 YYNGEE. The CDR3 DNA sequence: TGTGCCAGCAGCGTAGCGGGTAACACTGAAGCTTTCTTT. Protein sequence: CASSVAGNTEAFF.

Note on this clonotype: The junction departs from the called germline gene at one end, perhaps through a read error. The chain has TRBV12-3 or TRBV12-4 and TRBJ2-1; D not certain. CDR3 size: 13 residues. The CDR3 DNA is TGTGCCAGCAGTTTAGGTGCCTACAATGTGCAGCTCTTC. Translated, it gives CASSLGAYNVQLF.

The table lists this clonotype with a few counts. CDR3 DNA: TGTGCCAGCAGCTCCCATTCGAGCTCCTACGAGCAGTACGTC. This codes for CASSSHSSSYEQYV. The chain links TRBV13 to TRBJ2-7, with D unresolved. The CDR3 sequence is 14 residues long. The ends were cut back, 4 bases at V and 0 bases at J, with 10 bases in the middle. Germline values: CDR1 PRHDT, CDR2 FYEKMQ (reference sequence).

The chain recombines TRBV2 with TRBJ2-5, with 14 bases fitting TRBD2. Per germline, CDR1 SNHLY and CDR2 FYNNEI. The CDR3 is 15 residues long. The trim removed 5 bases at V and 4 bases at J, leaving 3 bases unmatched. CDR3: CASSQTSGRGETQYF. In DNA, the CDR3 is TGTGCCAGCAGTCAGACTAGCGGGAGGGGAGAGACCCAGTACTTC.

In its sample, this clonotype was seen many times. The chain employs TRBV27 and TRBJ2-4; TRBD1 aligns across 10 bases. The CDR3 covers 18 residues. J was trimmed by 5 bases and V by 3 bases; bases with no gene match: 13. The germline V gene encodes CDR1 MNHEY and CDR2 SMNVEV (reference sequence). The CDR3 DNA sequence: TGTGCCAGCAGTTTGGGGTGGGGTAAAGGACAGGGGGAAAACATTCAGTACTTC. Translated, it gives CASSLGWGKGQGENIQYF.

This clonotype is labeled as medium-sized. The gene calls are TRBV29-1 and TRBJ2-7, with 8 bases that match TRBD1. This CDR3 spans 15 amino acids. Germline lookup yields CDR1 SQVTM and CDR2 ANQGSEA. V lost 4 bases and J lost 0; bases outside the gene matches: 8. CDR3: CSVGWDRPSSYEQYF. CDR3 sequence (DNA): TGCAGCGTTGGCTGGGACAGGCCGAGCTCCTACGAGCAGTACTTC.

This clonotype was recorded many times. The V and J genes are TRBV27 and TRBJ1-2, with D possibly being TRBD1 (5 bases). Trimming took 0 bases from V and 4 from J, leaving 6 bases between them. The CDR3 length is 13 residues. CDR1 is MNHEY and CDR2 is SMNVEV in the germline V gene (reference sequence). The CDR3 DNA follows: TGTGCCAGCAGTTTATCCGGGGGCTATGGCTACACCTTC. This gives the protein CASSLSGGYGYTF.

This clonotype was recorded once. The V call is TRBV29-1, the J call TRBJ2-5; 9 positions match TRBD2. This CDR3 is 13 amino acids long. Germline V gene lookup returns CDR1 SQVTM and CDR2 ANQGSEA. After removal of 1 base from V and 8 bases from J, the junction contained 5 bases not matched to a gene. CDR3 bases: TGCAGCGTTGAAGCGGAAGCGGGAGGAACCCAGTACTTC. This codes for CSVEAEAGGTQYF.